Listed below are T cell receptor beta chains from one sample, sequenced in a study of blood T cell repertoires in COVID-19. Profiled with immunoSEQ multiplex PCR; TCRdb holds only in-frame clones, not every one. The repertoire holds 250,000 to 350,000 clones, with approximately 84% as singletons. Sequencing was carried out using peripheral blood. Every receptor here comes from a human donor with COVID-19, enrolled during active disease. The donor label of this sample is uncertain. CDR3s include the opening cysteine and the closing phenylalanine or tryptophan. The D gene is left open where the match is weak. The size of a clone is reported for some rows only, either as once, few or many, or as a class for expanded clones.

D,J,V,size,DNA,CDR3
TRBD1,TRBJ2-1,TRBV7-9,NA,TGTGCCAGCAGCTTAGGGAACCTAGGACAGGGCTACAATGAGCAGTTCTTC,CASSLGNLGQGYNEQFF
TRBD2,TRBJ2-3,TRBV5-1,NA,TGCGCCAGCAGCTTGGGGGCCCTTTGGCGGGAGACAGATACGCAGTATTTT,CASSLGALWRETDTQYF
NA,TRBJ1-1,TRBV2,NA,TGTGCCAGCAGTGAAGCAGCAGTACTAGAAGCTTTCTTT,CASSEAAVLEAFF
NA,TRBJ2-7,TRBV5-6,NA,TGTGCCAGCAGCTTGGATCAGAGGGTTGGGACCTACGAGCAGTACTTC,CASSLDQRVGTYEQYF
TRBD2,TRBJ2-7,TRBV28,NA,TGTGCCAGCACCGGGGGGGGGCGAGGCGAGCAGTACTTC,CASTGGGRGEQYF
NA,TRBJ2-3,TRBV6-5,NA,TGTGCCAGCAGTTGGCAGGTCGGGGGTCAAGATACGCAGTATTTT,CASSWQVGGQDTQYF
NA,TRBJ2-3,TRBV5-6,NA,TGTGCCAGCAGCTTGGGGCCCACAGAGACAGATACGCAGTATTTT,CASSLGPTETDTQYF
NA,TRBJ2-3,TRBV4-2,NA,TGTGCCAGCAGCTCCTACACAGATACGCAGTATTTT,CASSSYTDTQYF
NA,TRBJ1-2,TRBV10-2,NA,TGCGCCAGCATGCCGGGGGGCAACTATGGCTACACCTTC,CASMPGGNYGYTF
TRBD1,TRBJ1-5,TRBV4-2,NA,TGTGCCAGCAGCCTTTTCTCAGGGGGGAATCAGCCCCAGCATTTT,CASSLFSGGNQPQHF
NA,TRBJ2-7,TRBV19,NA,TGTGCCAGGAAGCGTCCCAACAGGGAGTACGAGCAGTACTTC,CARKRPNREYEQYF
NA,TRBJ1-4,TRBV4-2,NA,TGTGCCAGCAGCCCCGAGATCAGGAATGAAAAACTGTTTTTT,CASSPEIRNEKLFF
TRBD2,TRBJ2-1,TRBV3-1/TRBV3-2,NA,TGTGCCAGCAGCCAAGGCGTGGGAGGGCCCTACAATGAGCAGTTCTTC,CASSQGVGGPYNEQFF
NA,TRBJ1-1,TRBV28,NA,TGTGCCAGCAGTTTACTGAGGGCTGAAGCTTTCTTT,CASSLLRAEAFF
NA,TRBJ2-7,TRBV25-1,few,TGTGCCAGCAGTGGGGAGACAAAGGGAAAATACGAGCAGTACTTC,CASSGETKGKYEQYF
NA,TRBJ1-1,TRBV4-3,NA,TGCGCCAGCAGCGCTAGGAGGTCCTCAGGAGGGGCTTCTGAAGCTTTCTTT,CASSARRSSGGASEAFF
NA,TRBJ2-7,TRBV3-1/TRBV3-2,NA,TGTGCCAGCAGCCCTCTCGGCCCAGGAACCCACGAGCAGTACTTC,CASSPLGPGTHEQYF
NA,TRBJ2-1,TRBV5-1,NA,TGCGCCAGCAGCTTGGCCGACAGGTTCAATGAGCAGTTCTTC,CASSLADRFNEQFF
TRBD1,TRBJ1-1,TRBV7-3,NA,TGTGCCAGCAGCTGGGACAGTAACACTGAAGCTTTCTTT,CASSWDSNTEAFF
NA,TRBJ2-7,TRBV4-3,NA,TGCGCCAGCAGCCAAGAAGAGGGAGGTGGTGAGTACGAGCAGTACTTC,CASSQEEGGGEYEQYF
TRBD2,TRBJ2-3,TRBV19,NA,TGTGCCAGTAGTATCAAGAATAGCGGGAGAGGAAATACGCAGTATTTT,CASSIKNSGRGNTQYF
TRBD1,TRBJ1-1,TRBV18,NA,TGTGCCAGCTCCTCCGGACAGGGCTCTTATGGTGAAGCTTTCTTT,CASSSGQGSYGEAFF
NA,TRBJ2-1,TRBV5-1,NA,TGCGCCAGCAGCTTAGCCCTCAGCGTCGCCGAGCAGTTCTTC,CASSLALSVAEQFF
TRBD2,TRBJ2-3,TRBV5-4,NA,TGTGCCAGCAGCTTGGGTGGACTAGCGGGATTGGATACGCAGTATTTT,CASSLGGLAGLDTQYF
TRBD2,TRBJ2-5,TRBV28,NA,TGTGCCAGCAGCCGCATGAGGGGCCTAGCGGGACGAGAGACCCAGTACTTC,CASSRMRGLAGRETQYF
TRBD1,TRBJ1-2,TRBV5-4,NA,TGTGCCAGCAGCTTGGGACGACAGGGCGGTGACTATGGCTACACCTTC,CASSLGRQGGDYGYTF
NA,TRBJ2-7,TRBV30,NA,TGTGCCTGGAGCCCTAGCTACGAGCAGTACTTC,CAWSPSYEQYF
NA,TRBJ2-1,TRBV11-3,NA,TGTGCCAGCAGCTTAGATTTGGGGCTGATCAATGAGCAGTTCTTC,CASSLDLGLINEQFF
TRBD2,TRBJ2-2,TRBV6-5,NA,TGTGCCAGCATTCCTAGCGGGAGAAGAACCGGGGAGCTGTTTTTT,CASIPSGRRTGELFF
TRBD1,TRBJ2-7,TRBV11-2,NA,TGTGCCAGCAGCTTACATGGACAGGCCTACGAGCAGTACTTC,CASSLHGQAYEQYF
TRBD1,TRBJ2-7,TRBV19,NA,TGTGCCAGTAGTATACTAGCAGCGTTTCCCGGGACAGTGACGTACGAGCAGTACTTC,CASSILAAFPGTVTYEQYF